The 25 T cell receptor beta chains reported below all come from one sample, sequenced in a study of siplizumab effects on memory and regulatory T cells. The protocol was immunoSEQ multiplex PCR, while the TCRdb copy is restricted to in-frame clones and leaves out a portion. The repertoire holds over 45,000 clones, with just over 95% as singletons. Sample: naive CD8+ T cells sorted from blood. The source of these receptors is a human donor in good health.

The chain combines TRBV7-8 with TRBJ2-7; D is unclear. Between the trimmed V and J ends, which lost 4 bases and 4 bases, there was a span of 8 bases. This CDR3 region has 12 residues. Germline values: CDR1 SGHVS, CDR2 FQNEAQ. The chain's CDR3 is CASSSASYEQYF. DNA of the CDR3: TGTGCCAGCAGCTCCGCGAGTTACGAGCAGTACTTC.

This chain links TRBV7-8 with TRBJ1-4; D remains ambiguous. This CDR3 is built from 14 residues. Germline V lookup: CDR1 SGHVS, CDR2 FQNEAQ. Trimming pared 5 bases from V and 5 bases from J, leaving 12 bases between. The CDR3 loop is CASSPLAGNEKLFF. CDR3 sequence (DNA): TGTGCCAGCAGCCCGCTGGCGGGGAATGAAAAACTGTTTTTT.

The chain carries TRBV18 and TRBJ2-7; TRBD2 might be the D (6 bases). V was cut by 2 bases and J by 5 bases, with 25 bases left in between. Germline-derived CDR1 and CDR2 are KGHSH and LQKENI. The length of the CDR3 is 18 residues. The CDR3 sequence: CASSPTPTQTGTFHEQYF. For the CDR3, the DNA is TGTGCCAGCTCACCAACTCCAACTCAAACCGGGACTTTCCACGAGCAGTACTTC.

The rearrangement links TRBV4-2 to TRBJ2-7; TRBD2 might be the D (7 bases). Germline-derived CDR1 and CDR2 are LGHNA and YNFKEQ. Trimming cost V 2 bases and J 3 bases, with 14 bases left between them. This CDR3 region has 15 residues. The CDR3 sequence: CASSQYEGGGYEQYF. The CDR3 DNA reads as TGTGCCAGCAGCCAATACGAGGGAGGGGGCTACGAGCAGTACTTC.

The CDR3: CAWIKAGGPYNEQFF. The CDR3 DNA follows: TGTGCCTGGATTAAAGCGGGAGGGCCCTACAATGAGCAGTTCTTC. V usage is TRBV30 and J usage is TRBJ2-1, with TRBD2 matching over 10 bases. The CDR3 is 15 residues long. Germline V gene lookup returns CDR1 GTSNPN and CDR2 SVGIG (reference sequence). The junction had 5 bases not matched to a gene; V was cut back by 4 bases and J by 2 bases.

The gene calls are TRBV6-5 and TRBJ2-1, with D tentatively TRBD2 (5 bases). CDR1 is MNHEY and CDR2 is SVGAGI in the germline V gene. With 6 bases removed from V and 6 bases from J, the gap between germline ends came to 15 bases. This CDR3 spans 14 amino acids. DNA for the CDR3: TGTGCCAGCAGCAGCGGAAAAGGAGTCAATGAGCAGTTCTTC. Protein sequence: CASSSGKGVNEQFF.

CDR3 sequence reads: CASSLSKPQETQYF. The CDR3 coding sequence is TGCGCCAGCAGCTTAAGCAAACCTCAAGAGACCCAGTACTTC. The chain combines TRBV5-1 with TRBJ2-5, with no clear D. This CDR3 has 14 residues. Germline V lookup: CDR1 SGHRS, CDR2 YFSETQ. V lost 2 bases and J lost 2, with 10 bases in between.

The chain uses TRBV7-2 and TRBJ2-5; D might be TRBD1 (6 bases). The CDR3 has 15 residues. V shed 2 bases and J shed 2 bases, with 12 bases lying between them. CDR1 SGHTA and CDR2 FQGNSA come from the germline V gene. CDR3 bases: TGTGCCAGCAGCTTACCCCCGGACAGTCAAGAGACCCAGTACTTC. This translates into CASSLPPDSQETQYF.

The V gene is TRBV9, the J gene TRBJ2-2; 8 nucleotides line up with TRBD1. V was clipped by 0 bases and J by 5 bases; unmatched bases: 9. CDR1 and CDR2 (germline): SGDLS, YYNGEE. The length of the CDR3 is 17 residues. The CDR3 spells CASSVVGRQGLTGELFF. The CDR3 nucleotides are TGTGCCAGCAGCGTAGTTGGTAGACAGGGGTTGACCGGGGAGCTGTTTTTT.

This chain uses TRBV28 with TRBJ2-7; TRBD2 aligns across 8 bases. Per the germline V gene, CDR1 is MDHEN and CDR2 is SYDVKM. With 3 bases clipped from V and 7 bases from J, the junction kept 14 bases outside the gene matches. This CDR3 comprises 16 residues. The CDR3 DNA sequence: TGTGCCAGCAGTTTCCCCTCTCTCGGGAGGGGGGGGGAGCAGTACTTC. Its protein product is CASSFPSLGRGGEQYF.

This clone was counted a single time. CDR3 DNA: TGTGCCAGCAGTCTCCATTGGACAGGTGAGCAGTTCTTC. This codes for CASSLHWTGEQFF. The V call is TRBV27, the J call TRBJ2-1; 7 bases map to TRBD1. The CDR3 is 13 residues long. Germline V gene sequence: CDR1 MNHEY, CDR2 SMNVEV (reference sequence). The J segment lost 9 bases and the V segment lost 5 bases, leaving 7 bases of the junction unmatched.

A few counts support this clone. This sample also contains other DNA sequences that code for the same CDR3. This chain uses TRBV9 with TRBJ1-1; no definite D call. Trimming took off 2 bases at V and 5 bases at J, with 7 bases between the two ends. The CDR3 length is 12 residues. Germline V gene data show CDR1 as SGDLS and CDR2 as YYNGEE. The CDR3 bases are TGTGCCAGCAGCGTGGGTGGGACTGAAGCTTTCTTT. Its translation: CASSVGGTEAFF.

This sequence joins TRBV7-3 and TRBJ2-3; 7 nucleotides agree with TRBD2. In germline, CDR1 is SGHTA, CDR2 FQGTGA. J gave up 0 bases and V 3 bases, and 0 bases lay outside the gene matches. This CDR3 region has 14 residues. CDR3 sequence reads: CASSFSGSTDTQYF. In nucleotides, the CDR3 is TGTGCCAGCAGCTTTAGCGGGAGCACAGATACGCAGTATTTT.

The chain carries TRBV9 and TRBJ2-2; D possibly corresponds to TRBD1 (6 bases). Deletions cut 7 bases from V and 7 bases from J, with 11 bases between. This CDR3 spans 12 amino acids. Germline assignment: CDR1 SGDLS and CDR2 YYNGEE. This CDR3 reads CASGGAGGELFF. Written as DNA, the CDR3 is TGTGCCAGCGGGGGCGCCGGCGGGGAGCTGTTTTTT.

This chain links TRBV10-2 with TRBJ1-1; maybe TRBD1 (5 bases). V was cut by 3 bases and J by 7 bases, with 15 bases left in between. Germline V CDR1 and CDR2: WSHSY, SAAADI. The CDR3 is 14 amino acids. DNA for the CDR3: TGCGCCAGCAGTGACTTACCCGAGGGGATTGAAGCTTTCTTT. Translation gives CASSDLPEGIEAFF.

The rearrangement joins TRBV15 to TRBJ2-1, with 8 nucleotides matching TRBD2. CDR3 size: 16 residues. Trimming cost V 5 bases and J 2 bases; bases outside gene matches: 8. Germline V gives CDR1 LNHNV, CDR2 YYDKDF (reference sequence). The CDR3 region is CATSPSGSGPYNEQFF. CDR3 DNA sequence: TGTGCCACCAGCCCGAGCGGGAGCGGTCCCTACAATGAGCAGTTCTTC. Full variable domain (missing parts from reference TRBV15 and TRBJ2-1): DAMVIQNPRYQVTQFGKPVTLSCSQTLNHNVMYWYQQKSSQAPKLLFHYYDKDFNNEADTPDNFQSRRPNTSFCFLDIRSPGLGDTAMYLCATSPSGSGPYNEQFFGPGTRLTVL.

The V gene is TRBV5-8, the J gene TRBJ2-3; D is perhaps TRBD1 or TRBD2 (5 bases each). Germline V gives CDR1 SGHTS, CDR2 YDEGEE. This CDR3 spans 17 amino acids. Trimming cost V 2 bases and J 1 base, with 17 bases left between them. DNA for the CDR3: TGTGCCAGCAGCTTAAGCTCGAGGGGTGGGGGCACAGATACGCAGTATTTT. Residues: CASSLSSRGGGTDTQYF.

This chain connects TRBV28 to TRBJ2-1; 7 positions agree with TRBD2. The CDR3 runs to 12 residues. The V segment lost 4 bases and the J segment 12 bases; nucleotides outside the gene matches: 6. Germline V gene sequence: CDR1 MDHEN, CDR2 SYDVKM. The CDR3 sequence: CASSSAGAGQFF. CDR3 DNA: TGTGCCAGCAGTTCCGCGGGAGCCGGGCAGTTCTTC. The full variable domain, completed using reference TRBV28 and TRBJ2-1, is DVKVTQSSRYLVKRTGEKVFLECVQDMDHENMFWYRQDPGLGLRLIYFSYDVKMKEKGDIPEGYSVSREKKERFSLILESASTNQTSMYLCASSSAGAGQFFGPGTRLTVL.

This clone is a singleton in its sample. J is TRBJ2-7 and V is TRBV27, with D perhaps given as TRBD1 or TRBD2 (6 bases each). The germline V and J ends were trimmed by 6 bases and 4 bases, with 13 bases remaining between them. The CDR3 has 13 amino acids. Germline V gene sequence: CDR1 MNHEY, CDR2 SMNVEV (reference sequence). The CDR3 protein is CASRRGEEYEQYF. The CDR3 DNA follows: TGTGCCAGCAGAAGGGGGGAAGAGTACGAGCAGTACTTC.

The chain couples TRBV5-1 to TRBJ1-6; 8 nucleotides agree with TRBD1. Trimming at V came to 5 bases and at J to 4 bases, leaving 11 bases not matched to a gene. This CDR3 is 17 amino acids long. Germline V gives CDR1 SGHRS, CDR2 YFSETQ. CDR3 protein: CASSRMGQETYNSPLHF. The CDR3 region has the DNA TGCGCCAGCAGTCGTATGGGACAGGAGACTTATAATTCACCCCTCCACTTT. Full variable domain (remainder filled in from reference TRBV5-1 and TRBJ1-6): KAGVTQTPRYLIKTRGQQVTLSCSPISGHRSVSWYQQTPGQGLQFLFEYFSETQRNKGNFPGRFSGRQFSNSRSEMNVSTLELGDSALYLCASSRMGQETYNSPLHFGNGTRLTVT.

The chain carries TRBV7-9 and TRBJ2-7; D remains unclear. Germline assignment: CDR1 SEHNR and CDR2 FQNEAQ (reference sequence). This CDR3 is 13 amino acids long. With 5 bases removed from V and 1 base from J, the gap between germline ends came to 9 bases. The CDR3 loop is CASSHQDSYEQYF. CDR3 in DNA: TGTGCCAGCAGCCATCAGGATTCCTACGAGCAGTACTTC.

The J gene is TRBJ1-5, the V gene TRBV2; 11 nucleotides match TRBD1. Germline CDR1 and CDR2: SNHLY and FYNNEI. Losses at the gene ends were 4 bases for V and 3 bases for J; bases not matched to a gene: 2. This CDR3 contains 15 residues. CDR3 coding DNA: TGTGCCAGCAGTGGGGACAGGGGGATCAATCAGCCCCAGCATTTT. Its translation is CASSGDRGINQPQHF.

The chain uses TRBV6-1 and TRBJ2-7; D unresolved. Germline V gene lookup returns CDR1 MNHNS and CDR2 SASEGT. The CDR3 length is 13 residues. V gave up 3 bases and J gave up 9 bases, with 15 bases separating them. CDR3 loop: CASSDSLYFVQYF. The CDR3 DNA reads TGTGCCAGCAGTGACTCGCTGTATTTCGTGCAGTACTTC.

The chain is built from TRBV28 and TRBJ2-3; tentative D call: TRBD2 (5 bases). The CDR3 totals 15 residues. V lost 3 bases, J lost 1 base, and 11 bases lay in between. From germline, CDR1 is MDHEN and CDR2 SYDVKM. CDR3 sequence reads: CASSFGVRGTDTQYF. CDR3 sequence (DNA): TGTGCCAGCAGTTTCGGGGTGAGGGGCACAGATACGCAGTATTTT.

This chain uses TRBV27 with TRBJ2-5; D is undetermined. This CDR3 is 13 amino acids long. The germline V gene encodes CDR1 MNHEY and CDR2 SMNVEV (reference sequence). Between the trimmed V and J ends, which lost 6 bases and 2 bases, there was a span of 10 bases. The CDR3 here is CASSNSGQETQYF. The CDR3 DNA sequence: TGTGCCAGCAGCAATAGTGGGCAAGAGACCCAGTACTTC.